These 10 T cell receptor beta chains were sequenced from one sample in a study of blood T cell repertoires in COVID-19. Sequencing used immunoSEQ multiplex PCR; TCRdb keeps in-frame clones, though not all of them. Of fewer than 350,000 clones listed, around 86% are singletons. The sequenced sample consisted of peripheral blood. Receptor source: a woman aged 55 to 70 with active or convalescent COVID-19.

J is TRBJ1-4 and V is TRBV6-1, with 7 bases aligning to TRBD1. J was trimmed by 0 bases and V by 4 bases; bases with no gene match: 2. The CDR3 covers 15 residues. CDR1 and CDR2 (germline): MNHNS, SASEGT. CDR3 in amino acids: CASSGTGPTNEKLFF. The DNA of the CDR3 is TGTGCCAGCAGTGGGACAGGACCAACTAATGAAAAACTGTTTTTT.

The J gene is TRBJ1-1, the V gene TRBV28; D is ambiguous. Germline assignment: CDR1 MDHEN and CDR2 SYDVKM. CDR3 length equals 17 residues. V lost 7 bases and J 3 bases, leaving 24 bases between the germline ends. In nucleotides, the CDR3 is TGTGCCAGCACCTTTCTTCCTAGATTGTGGTGGGACACTGAAGCTTTCTTT. It specifies CASTFLPRLWWDTEAFF.

The sample holds a few counts of this clone. The chain links TRBV27 to TRBJ1-5, with 7 bases lining up with TRBD1. The CDR3 is made up of 15 amino acids. V trimming: 3 bases; J trimming: 0 bases; junction bases outside the gene matches: 2. The germline gives CDR1 MNHEY, CDR2 SMNVEV (reference sequence). The DNA for the CDR3 is TGTGCCAGCAGTTTCACAGGGGATAGCAATCAGCCCCAGCATTTT. This gives the protein CASSFTGDSNQPQHF.

The chain has TRBV5-1 and TRBJ1-1; D gene unclear. The CDR3 sequence is 13 residues long. Trimming shortened V by 4 bases and J by 3 bases, and 10 bases separated the two germline ends. From germline, CDR1 is SGHRS and CDR2 YFSETQ. Here the CDR3 DNA reads TGCGCCAGCAGCCCCGCGGGAGACACTGAAGCTTTCTTT. Translating gives CASSPAGDTEAFF.

The chain is built from TRBV5-1 and TRBJ1-6, with 10 nucleotides matching TRBD1. The CDR3 runs to 17 residues. The V gene's germline CDR1 is SGHRS and CDR2 YFSETQ. V shed 3 bases and J 6 bases; nucleotides not matched to a gene: 9. Written as DNA, the CDR3 is TGCGCCAGCAGCTATACCCGGGACAGGGGTTTTAATTCACCCCTCCACTTT. As protein: CASSYTRDRGFNSPLHF.

The chain combines TRBV7-6 with TRBJ2-1; no definite D call. CDR1 and CDR2 from the germline V gene are SGHVS and FNYEAQ. This CDR3 region has 15 residues. Trimming removed 2 bases from V and 7 bases from J, with 15 bases in between. Written as DNA, the CDR3 is TGTGCCAGCAGCTTATCCCGGGTGCCTTTGAATGAGCAGTTCTTC. Translation: CASSLSRVPLNEQFF.

This rearrangement joins TRBV19 to TRBJ2-3; D might be TRBD2 (7 bases). V was cut by 7 bases and J by 0 bases, with 14 bases left in between. CDR1 and CDR2 (germline): LNHDA, SQIVND (reference sequence). This CDR3 has 15 amino acids. This CDR3 reads CASTRGGDSTDTQYF. In DNA form, the CDR3 reads TGTGCCAGTACCCGAGGGGGGGATAGCACAGATACGCAGTATTTT.

The chain employs TRBV7-9 and TRBJ1-2, with TRBD1 matching 10 bases. The germline V gene encodes CDR1 SEHNR and CDR2 FQNEAQ (reference sequence). V lost 3 bases to trimming and J lost 7 bases; unmatched junction nucleotides: 8. This CDR3 spans 15 amino acids. This CDR3 reads CASSFYPRDRGGYTF. CDR3 in DNA: TGTGCCAGCAGCTTTTACCCCCGGGACAGGGGTGGCTACACCTTC.

The gene calls are TRBV5-4 and TRBJ1-6; no reliable D call. Trimming pared 2 bases from V and 0 bases from J, leaving 6 bases between. Germline V lookup: CDR1 SGHNT, CDR2 YYREEE (reference sequence). CDR3 length equals 15 residues. The CDR3 nucleotides read TGTGCCAGCAGCTTACAGAGCTCCTATAATTCACCCCTCCACTTT. Translation: CASSLQSSYNSPLHF.

This clone has only one observation. The CDR3 reads CSVRTSGGALDEQFF. The CDR3 bases are TGCAGCGTCCGGACTAGCGGGGGGGCCTTGGATGAGCAGTTCTTC. The chain is built from TRBV29-1 and TRBJ2-1, with 15 bases lining up with TRBD2. Losses at the gene ends were 6 bases for V and 8 bases for J; bases not matched to a gene: 8. CDR3 length equals 15 residues. Germline values: CDR1 SQVTM, CDR2 ANQGSEA.